This T cell receptor beta chain is from a study of PD-1 blockade in classical Hodgkin lymphoma. Broader study findings: In newly diagnosed patients, baseline TCR diversity was reportedly below that of healthy donors.

Assay used: immunoSEQ multiplex PCR; TCRdb lists only in-frame clones, some missing. The sample includes more than 85,000 clones, around 90% of them seen just once. For this clone: What it binds is not known.

The CDR3 consists of 13 residues. V trimming: 7 bases; J trimming: 5 bases; junction bases outside the gene matches: 4. CDR1 and CDR2 (germline): SNHLY, FYNNEI. Every patient had relapsed following autologous stem cell transplantation, and cohorts differed in brentuximab vedotin exposure. This chain joins TRBV2 and TRBJ2-2; 7 positions agree with TRBD2. Sequencing was performed on peripheral blood mononuclear cells (PBMCs), taken before the second cycle of nivolumab. The TCR originated in a human donor with classical Hodgkin lymphoma. The CDR3 sequence: CASKREWTGELFF. CDR3 DNA: TGTGCCAGCAAGCGGGAATGGACCGGGGAGCTGTTTTTT.